The subject of this entry is one T cell receptor beta chain. The CDR3 is made up of 14 amino acids. Per germline, CDR1 SGHVS and CDR2 FQNEAQ. V was clipped by 6 bases and J by 5 bases; unmatched bases: 10. As the template, RNA transcripts were used to amplify TCR beta CDR3 regions. First-round RT-PCR employed HTBI primers, with a second-round multiplex PCR after it. Each CDR3 protein is one row after TCRdb ran MiXCR on the multiplex PCR reads. This sample carries some 200,000 distinct CDR3 sequences, less than 30% of them seen once, and the ten largest clones take about 8.2%. These data come from a study of Graves' ophthalmopathy and Graves' hyperthyroidism.

The rearrangement links TRBV7-8 to TRBJ2-7, with TRBD1 matching over 7 bases. This clonotype was sampled from a man in his fifties or sixties with Graves' ophthalmopathy. Input material: peripheral blood. CDR3 DNA: TGTGCCAGCAGGACAACAGGGGATTTGAACGAGCAGTACTTC. It translates to CASRTTGDLNEQYF.